The 3 T cell receptor beta chains below all came from one sample that was sequenced in a study of CD8+ T cells in alopecia areata. Extracted RNA was reverse transcribed, and the resulting cDNA served as sequencing template. Some clones are missing from TCRdb's copy, which holds only in-frame ones; the method was immunoSEQ multiplex PCR. Sampling found approximately 300,000 clones, none seen once. The pooled cutaneous lymph node cells were sorted using several markers (CD4, CD8alpha, NKG2D, NKG2ACE and others). What was sequenced was CD4+ T cells sorted from a lymph node. The source of these receptors is a C3H/HeJ mouse with alopecia areata. The mice in this strain carry MHC haplotype H2-k.

Worth noting for this clone: Gene names denote mouse genes. With the read ending 4 residues before the CDR3 end, the germline J gene is used to fill in that end. This chain uses TRBV5 with TRBJ2-5; D is perhaps TRBD2 (6 bases). The CDR3 extends over 14 amino acids. The ends were cut back, 0 bases at V and 2 bases at J, with 6 bases in the middle. Per germline, CDR1 LGHNA and CDR2 YNLKQL (reference sequence). Incomplete CDR3 DNA: TGTGCCAGCAGCCAAGAACTGGGCCAAGAC. It is translated as CASSQELGQD. In full, the CDR3 is CASSQELGQDTQYF.

As to this clone: A much larger clone lies a single base off, so this may be a read error. Gene labels here are mouse ones. The read gets to within 4 residues of the CDR3 end, and the germline J gene fills in the rest. Within the sample, other DNA sequences also encode this same CDR3. The V call is TRBV13-3, the J call TRBJ2-2; D is perhaps TRBD1 (6 bases). CDR3 length: 14 residues. The germline V gene encodes CDR1 NNHDY and CDR2 SYVADS. The V end lost 5 bases, the J end lost 0 bases, and 8 bases lay between the germline ends. CDR3 DNA (partial): TGTGCCAGCAGGGGGACATCAAACACCGGG. This sequence encodes CASRGTSNTG. The full CDR3 protein reads CASRGTSNTGQLYF.

Details on this clone: Germline and genes here are mouse. CDR3 protein: CASSITRDYAEQFF. The sequenced part of the CDR3 DNA is TGTGCCAGCAGTATAACCAGGGACTATGCT. The J gene is TRBJ2-1, the V gene TRBV19; D may be TRBD1 (5 bases). The read ends 4 residues shy of where the CDR3 ends; the end is completed using the germline J gene. Trimming left V 1 base short and J 2 bases short, with 7 bases between. CDR1 FNHDT and CDR2 SITEND come from the germline V gene (reference sequence). The CDR3 covers 14 residues.